These 9 T cell receptor beta chains were all obtained from the same sample, sequenced in a study of cytomegalovirus exposure and HLA in healthy donors. In the PCR, 60 Vbeta and 13 Jbeta primers were used. Some clones are missing from TCRdb's copy, which holds only in-frame ones; the method was immunoSEQ multiplex PCR. The sample records around 160,000 clones, around 75% being singletons. The sequenced sample was PBMCs. The origin of the receptors is a male donor in good health and CMV-seronegative.

The chain employs TRBV21-1 and TRBJ2-7; the table's D gene call, TRBD2, was not cross checked with the DNA. TRBV21-1 is a recognized pseudogene. The CDR3 consists of 14 residues. The CDR3 here is CASLPTTRTYEQYF. CDR3 nucleotides: TGTGCCAGTTTACCCACGACAAGGACTTACGAGCAGTACTTC.

This clone was found once. V usage is TRBV7-3 and J usage is TRBJ2-3, with 7 bases identical to TRBD2. Germline CDR1 reads SGHTA; CDR2 reads FQGTGA. V lost 0 bases, J lost 2 bases, and 14 bases stayed unmatched. The CDR3 has 19 residues. The CDR3 DNA follows: TGTGCCAGCAGCTTAACGCGGCGGGAGAACCTGACGTACACAGATACGCAGTATTTT. Amino acids: CASSLTRRENLTYTDTQYF.

Only one count was recorded for this clone. The chain uses TRBV27 and TRBJ1-1, with no clear D. The CDR3 spans 15 residues. CDR1 MNHEY and CDR2 SMNVEV come from the germline V gene (reference sequence). Trimming shortened V by 6 bases and J by 0 bases, and 14 bases separated the two germline ends. The CDR3 coding sequence is TGTGCCAGCAGCCAGCTGGGGAGCATGAACACTGAAGCTTTCTTT. This translates into CASSQLGSMNTEAFF.

The chain employs TRBV19 and TRBJ2-1; the match to TRBD2 covers 13 bases. This CDR3 has 14 amino acids. With 8 bases clipped from V and 10 bases from J, the junction kept 8 bases outside the gene matches. Per germline, CDR1 LNHDA and CDR2 SQIVND (reference sequence). CDR3 in DNA: TGTGCCAGTGTACTTACTAGCGGGAGGGGCGAGCAGTTCTTC. It is translated as CASVLTSGRGEQFF.

The rearrangement uses TRBV27 and TRBJ2-3; 10 bases line up with TRBD2. Germline V gene sequence: CDR1 MNHEY, CDR2 SMNVEV (reference sequence). The V and J ends lost 6 bases and 0 bases, in that order; junction bases with no gene match: 6. The CDR3 runs to 16 residues. CDR3 loop: CASSFSGGPSTDTQYF. The CDR3 region has the DNA TGTGCCAGCAGCTTTAGCGGGGGGCCTAGCACAGATACGCAGTATTTT.

In this sample, this clone turned up once. The rearrangement links TRBV7-9 to TRBJ2-4; 10 nucleotides agree with TRBD2. V lost 1 base to trimming and J lost 1 base; unmatched junction nucleotides: 10. CDR1 SEHNR and CDR2 FQNEAQ come from the germline V gene (reference sequence). This CDR3 is 19 amino acids long. CDR3 residues: CASSLGASGSSQAKNIQYF. CDR3 DNA: TGTGCCAGCAGCTTAGGAGCTAGCGGGAGTAGTCAGGCCAAAAACATTCAGTACTTC.

The J gene is TRBJ2-5, the V gene TRBV4-3, with TRBD2 matching 9 bases. The CDR3 totals 14 residues. Per the germline V gene, CDR1 is LGHNA and CDR2 is YSLEER. The ends lost 0 bases at V and 7 bases at J; junction bases unmatched: 3. The CDR3 sequence: CASSQEGAGGTQYF. The CDR3, as DNA: TGCGCCAGCAGCCAAGAAGGAGCGGGGGGGACCCAGTACTTC.

The gene calls are TRBV28 and TRBJ2-3; TRBD2 agrees at 7 bases. The CDR3 length is 13 residues. J was trimmed by 4 bases and V by 4 bases; bases with no gene match: 2. CDR1 and CDR2 from the germline V gene are MDHEN and SYDVKM. CDR3 nucleotide sequence: TGTGCCAGCAGTTCCAGCGGGGCAGATACGCAGTATTTT. Translating gives CASSSSGADTQYF.

The V call is TRBV19, the J call TRBJ1-2, with 7 bases fitting TRBD1. Germline CDR1 LNHDA, CDR2 SQIVND (reference sequence). V was clipped by 7 bases and J by 8 bases; unmatched bases: 16. This CDR3 has 15 amino acids. CDR3 nucleotide sequence: TGTGCCAGTAAAATCCCCGGGACAGCTCCTTTCGGCTACACCTTC. It codes for CASKIPGTAPFGYTF.